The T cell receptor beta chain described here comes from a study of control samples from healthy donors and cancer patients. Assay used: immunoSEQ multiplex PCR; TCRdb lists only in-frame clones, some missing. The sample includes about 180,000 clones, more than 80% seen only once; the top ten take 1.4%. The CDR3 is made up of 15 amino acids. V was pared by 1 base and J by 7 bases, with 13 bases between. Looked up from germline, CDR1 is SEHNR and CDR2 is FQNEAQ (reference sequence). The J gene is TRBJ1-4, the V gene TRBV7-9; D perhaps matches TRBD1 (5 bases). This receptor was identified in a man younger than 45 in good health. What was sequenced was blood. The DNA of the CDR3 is TGTGCCAGCAGCTTAGTCGGTCAGGGTGCTGAAAAACTGTTTTTT. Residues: CASSLVGQGAEKLFF.